This is a list of T cell receptor beta chains from one sample in a study of immune evolution from preneoplasia to lung adenocarcinoma. Method: immunoSEQ multiplex PCR; TCRdb's copy keeps in-frame clones and lacks some. The table lists some 5,000 clones, 81% of them singletons. Sequencing was carried out using FFPE normal lung tissue adjacent to the tumor. The receptors were sampled from a person aged 50 to 70 with lung adenocarcinoma. The CDR3 runs from the conserved cysteine through the conserved F or W. Fields, in order: CDR3 length, J gene, V gene, CDR3 protein.

>17|TRBJ1-1|TRBV2
CASSVGVQGRTVAEAFF
>16|TRBJ2-3|TRBV7-8
CASSYLTGQGADTQYF
>15|TRBJ2-5|TRBV7-6
CASSPLIHNQETQYF
>14|TRBJ2-7|TRBV11-2
CASSYGLAAYEQYF
>15|TRBJ2-5|TRBV6-5
CASSTTAGLLGEQYF
>18|TRBJ2-3|TRBV7-3
CASSPREGGGLYTDTQYF
>14|TRBJ2-1|TRBV11-1
CASSLAETSNEQFF
>15|TRBJ1-5|TRBV7-2
CASSSDGRTNQPQHF
>13|TRBJ1-5|TRBV29-1
CSVGRGPNQPQHF
>15|TRBJ1-2|TRBV4-2
CASSGDRDPNYGYTF
>15|TRBJ2-7|TRBV15
CATSRERDSTYEQYF
>16|TRBJ2-1|TRBV19
CASSIVGQGHYNEQFF
>17|TRBJ2-5|TRBV4-1
CASSRNRIAGRSETQYF
>14|TRBJ2-1|TRBV6-5
CASSGTSGDNEQLF
>15|TRBJ2-3|TRBV7-9
CASSQNGQASDTQYF
>14|TRBJ1-2|TRBV2
CASSDFGENYGYTF
>14|TRBJ2-7|TRBV11-3
CASSLGGEAGEQYF
>12|TRBJ1-2|TRBV29-1
CSVGLGLGGYTF
>17|TRBJ2-3|TRBV11-3
CASSFRRLAGWSDTQYF
>13|TRBJ2-5|TRBV6-6
CASSGLAGETQYF
>17|TRBJ2-4|TRBV4-1
CASSQAPDRLAKNIQYF
>14|TRBJ1-3|TRBV28
CASALTGSGNTIYF
>15|TRBJ2-7|TRBV6-6
CASSATSGSGYEQYF
>14|TRBJ1-1|TRBV30
CAWSVGGLNTEAFF
>14|TRBJ1-2|TRBV2
CASSEIGSSYGYTF
>14|TRBJ2-7|TRBV7-8
CASSLGGEGNEQYF
>14|TRBJ1-1|TRBV6-4
CASMDRGLGTEAFF
>13|TRBJ2-5|TRBV12-5
CASGIDRGETQYF
>13|TRBJ1-4|TRBV28
CASSWQWGEKLFF
>15|TRBJ1-1|TRBV9
CASSVARGPNTEAFF
>13|TRBJ1-4|TRBV27
CASRSATNEKLFF
>12|TRBJ1-2|TRBV28
CASNSRGLGYTF
>13|TRBJ1-2|TRBV5-6
CASSLGGNSGYTF
>11|TRBJ2-3|TRBV9
CASSSGDTQYF
>13|TRBJ1-1|TRBV28
CASSLMKGTEAFF
>13|TRBJ1-2|TRBV28
CASSFGRGYGYTF
>16|TRBJ2-1|TRBV7-3
CASSPRVGGMYNEQFF
>16|TRBJ2-2|TRBV27
CASSLWGQGFTGELFF
>14|TRBJ2-1|TRBV6-1
CASSATLEGNEQFF
>14|TRBJ1-4|TRBV6-5
CASSSSATNEKLFF
>15|TRBJ2-7|TRBV29-1
CSVRGTSGGAYEQYF
>17|TRBJ1-6|TRBV30
CAWSVWGPEGYNSPLHF
>16|TRBJ1-2|TRBV28
CASSLSRLETGDGYTF
>14|TRBJ1-1|TRBV21-1
CASSKECSGTEAFF
>15|TRBJ2-3|TRBV30
CAWSPSGANTDTQYF
>15|TRBJ2-1|TRBV11-2
CASSGTSGYQSEQFF
>14|TRBJ2-7|TRBV2
CASSVGTGGYEQYF